The 26 T cell receptor beta chains below come from one sample, sequenced in a study of T cells in Graves' hyperthyroidism and ophthalmopathy. Amplification targeted TCR beta CDR3 regions from RNA transcripts. RT-PCR in the first round (using the HTBI primer set) targeted the TCR CDR3. TCRdb reprocessed the multiplex PCR reads via MiXCR and lists one record per CDR3 protein. The profile shows fewer than 350,000 distinct CDR3 sequences, roughly 19% of them singletons. The sample taken for sequencing was blood. The receptor set was obtained from a man aged 45 to 65 with Graves' ophthalmopathy.

This clonotype showed up many times. The J gene is TRBJ1-5, the V gene TRBV28; TRBD1 matches 9 bases. V was pared by 10 bases and J by 2 bases, with 15 bases of the junction left unmatched. The V gene's germline CDR1 is MDHEN and CDR2 SYDVKM. The length of the CDR3 is 17 residues. The CDR3 nucleotides are TGTGCCACCCTTAGGTCCCAGGGACAGGGTGGCAATCAGCCCCAGCATTTT. Protein: CATLRSQGQGGNQPQHF.

The V call is TRBV29-1, the J call TRBJ2-7; 9 nucleotides line up with TRBD1. The length of the CDR3 is 12 residues. V gave up 7 bases and J gave up 2 bases; unmatched junction bases: 3. CDR1 SQVTM and CDR2 ANQGSEA come from the germline V gene. The chain's CDR3 is CSDRDRAYEQYF. The CDR3 DNA sequence: TGCAGCGACCGGGACAGGGCCTACGAGCAGTACTTC.

There are a few counts of this clonotype. This chain uses TRBV19 with TRBJ1-5, with 11 bases identical to TRBD1. This CDR3 is 15 amino acids long. Trimming cost V 5 bases and J 6 bases; bases outside gene matches: 6. Germline V gene data show CDR1 as LNHDA and CDR2 as SQIVND (reference sequence). CDR3 nucleotides: TGTGCCAGTAGTGTCGGGACAGGGGGAGGTCAGCCCCAGCATTTT. Its translation: CASSVGTGGGQPQHF. The complete variable domain, with remaining parts taken from reference TRBV19 and TRBJ1-5, reads DGGITQSPKYLFRKEGQNVTLSCEQNLNHDAMYWYRQDPGQGLRLIYYSQIVNDFQKGDIAEGYSVSREKKESFPLTVTSAQKNPTAFYLCASSVGTGGGQPQHFGDGTRLSIL.

This clonotype has a count of ten or more. V gene TRBV5-1 combines with J gene TRBJ1-2; 10 positions match TRBD1. The CDR3 runs 13 residues. After removal of 7 bases from V and 2 bases from J, the junction contained 2 bases not matched to a gene. CDR1 and CDR2 from the germline V gene are SGHRS and YFSETQ. This CDR3 reads CASAGQGNYGYTF. The CDR3 DNA reads TGCGCCAGCGCGGGACAGGGGAACTATGGCTACACCTTC.

This chain links TRBV6-1 with TRBJ1-1, with D maybe TRBD1 (6 bases). V lost 6 bases and J 0 bases, leaving 14 bases between the germline ends. CDR3 size: 15 residues. Germline V lookup: CDR1 MNHNS, CDR2 SASEGT. CDR3 coding DNA: TGTGCCAGCAGACAGGACAGAACCATGAACACTGAAGCTTTCTTT. Amino acid sequence: CASRQDRTMNTEAFF.

This chain connects TRBV2 to TRBJ2-1; TRBD2 matches 10 bases. Germline loops: CDR1 SNHLY, CDR2 FYNNEI. V lost 3 bases and J lost 3; bases outside the gene matches: 2. The CDR3 is 15 residues long. CDR3 DNA sequence: TGTGCCAGCAGTGATCTAGCGGGAGACTACAATGAGCAGTTCTTC. Translating it yields CASSDLAGDYNEQFF.

This sequence joins TRBV7-8 and TRBJ2-1, with D perhaps given as TRBD1 or TRBD2 (5 bases each). This CDR3 has 15 amino acids. The V end was cut by 4 bases, the J end by 10 bases, with 20 bases between. The V gene's germline CDR1 is SGHVS and CDR2 FQNEAQ. CDR3 nucleotide sequence: TGTGCCAGCAGCTATAGGGACCGCGACACAATAGAGCAGTTCTTC. It specifies CASSYRDRDTIEQFF.

The J gene is TRBJ2-1, the V gene TRBV7-2, with D perhaps assigned TRBD1 or TRBD2 (5 bases each). Germline V gene sequence: CDR1 SGHTA, CDR2 FQGNSA. Trimming took 4 bases from V and 14 from J, leaving 18 bases between them. This CDR3 is built from 13 residues. The CDR3 coding sequence is TGTGCCAGCAGCTCCGCGGTAAGCGGCAGGGAGTTCTTC. Its translation is CASSSAVSGREFF. The variable domain in full, with the rest retrieved from reference TRBV7-2 and TRBJ2-1, is GAGVSQSPSNKVTEKGKDVELRCDPISGHTALYWYRQSLGQGLEFLIYFQGNSAPDKSGLPSDRFSAERTGGSVSTLTIQRTQQEDSAVYLCASSSAVSGREFFGPGTRLTVL.

The chain employs TRBV7-9 and TRBJ1-1; 11 positions agree with TRBD1. V trimming: 0 bases; J trimming: 4 bases; junction bases outside the gene matches: 7. This CDR3 is 17 amino acids long. Germline CDR1 SEHNR, CDR2 FQNEAQ (reference sequence). The CDR3 region is CASSLAPRTGGLTEAFF. The CDR3 DNA reads TGTGCCAGCAGCTTAGCGCCTCGGACAGGGGGCCTCACTGAAGCTTTCTTT.

This clonotype was seen at least ten times. Here the CDR3 reads CASSPSGLDLEQFF. The CDR3 bases are TGTGCCAGCAGTCCCTCCGGACTTGACTTGGAGCAGTTCTTC. The chain is built from TRBV7-2 and TRBJ2-1, with D possibly being TRBD2 (5 bases). The CDR3 runs 14 residues. Germline CDR1 SGHTA, CDR2 FQGNSA. The V end was cut by 6 bases, the J end by 10 bases, with 19 bases between.

This clonotype occurred many times. The chain links TRBV7-2 to TRBJ2-7; 9 bases align to TRBD2. Germline CDR1 SGHTA, CDR2 FQGNSA. The CDR3 consists of 15 residues. V shed 5 bases and J 4 bases; nucleotides not matched to a gene: 9. The CDR3 nucleotides are TGTGCCAGCAGCCCGCGCGCGGGAGGGCCTTACGAGCAGTACTTC. This encodes CASSPRAGGPYEQYF.

This clonotype was counted at least ten times. The chain uses TRBV12-3 or TRBV12-4 and TRBJ2-7; TRBD2 matches at 10 bases. The CDR3 spans 19 residues. V lost 4 bases to trimming and J lost 2 bases; unmatched junction nucleotides: 17. CDR3 DNA sequence: TGTGCCAGCAGTTCGGACCTACTAGCGGGACCTTCGAATCCCTACGAGCAGTACTTC. This gives the protein CASSSDLLAGPSNPYEQYF.

This clonotype came up a few times. The gene calls are TRBV3-1 and TRBJ2-5; 8 nucleotides line up with TRBD1. The CDR3 sequence is 14 residues long. The junction had 3 bases not matched to a gene; V was cut back by 1 base and J by 5 bases. Germline assignment: CDR1 LGHDT and CDR2 YNNKEL (reference sequence). The CDR3 loop is CASSQVQGAETQYF. CDR3 nucleotide sequence: TGTGCCAGCAGCCAAGTTCAGGGGGCTGAGACCCAGTACTTC.

The sample holds a few counts of this clonotype. The rearrangement joins TRBV10-3 to TRBJ1-6, with 9 nucleotides matching TRBD1. This CDR3 region has 15 residues. CDR1 ENHRY and CDR2 SYGVKD come from the germline V gene. Unmatched junction bases numbered 4, after V lost 4 bases and J lost 6 bases. In DNA, the CDR3 is TGTGCCATCAGTGTGGGGGACAGGGTTAATTCACCCCTCCACTTT. This codes for CAISVGDRVNSPLHF.

J is TRBJ2-7 and V is TRBV7-2, with D unclear. This CDR3 is 14 amino acids long. Germline CDR1 and CDR2: SGHTA and FQGNSA. V lost 5 bases and J lost 3, with 14 bases in between. The CDR3 region has the DNA TGTGCCAGCAGCCCAAGTTGGCTAGTCTACGAGCAGTACTTC. Translation gives CASSPSWLVYEQYF. Supplemented by reference TRBV7-2 and TRBJ2-7, the full variable domain reads GAGVSQSPSNKVTEKGKDVELRCDPISGHTALYWYRQSLGQGLEFLIYFQGNSAPDKSGLPSDRFSAERTGGSVSTLTIQRTQQEDSAVYLCASSPSWLVYEQYFGPGTRLTVT.

The rearrangement uses TRBV19 and TRBJ2-5; 8 nucleotides line up with TRBD1. The CDR3 extends over 15 amino acids. Looked up from germline, CDR1 is LNHDA and CDR2 is SQIVND (reference sequence). The V segment lost 7 bases and the J segment 2 bases; nucleotides outside the gene matches: 9. CDR3 nucleotide sequence: TGTGCCAGTAATCGGACAGGGTTTAAACAAGAGACCCAGTACTTC. Residues: CASNRTGFKQETQYF.

The sample holds many counts of this clonotype. CDR3 in DNA: TGTGCCAGCAGCTTAAAAATGGGACGGACAGGGCCCCTAGCGGGAGGTCCCCAAGAGACCCAGTACTTC. Its protein product is CASSLKMGRTGPLAGGPQETQYF. The chain combines TRBV11-2 with TRBJ2-5, with 11 bases aligning to TRBD2. The V gene end was trimmed by 2 bases and the J gene end by 1 base; junction bases not matched to a gene: 24. The CDR3 loop spans 23 amino acids. From germline, CDR1 is SGHAT and CDR2 FQNNGV.

This clonotype has a single count. This sequence joins TRBV20-1 and TRBJ2-3, with 9 bases fitting TRBD1. The V gene end was trimmed by 1 base and the J gene end by 6 bases; junction bases not matched to a gene: 2. Germline CDR1 DFQATT, CDR2 SNEGSKA (reference sequence). This CDR3 region has 13 residues. This chain's CDR3 is CSARGTGDDTQYF. The CDR3 DNA reads TGCAGTGCTAGAGGGACAGGGGACGATACGCAGTATTTT.

This clonotype occurred many times. CDR3 sequence reads: CASSLLKGQGNTEAFF. The CDR3 bases are TGTGCCAGCAGCTTACTGAAGGGGCAGGGGAACACTGAAGCTTTCTTT. The chain couples TRBV11-2 to TRBJ1-1, with D tentatively TRBD1 (5 bases). CDR1 and CDR2 from the germline V gene are SGHAT and FQNNGV. With 2 bases removed from V and 1 base from J, the gap between germline ends came to 14 bases. This CDR3 is 16 amino acids long.

This sequence joins TRBV7-9 and TRBJ2-5; D gene uncertain. Trimming left V 5 bases short and J 5 bases short, with 9 bases between. From germline, CDR1 is SEHNR and CDR2 FQNEAQ (reference sequence). The CDR3 loop spans 12 amino acids. CDR3 residues: CASSPPSETQYF. The CDR3 bases are TGTGCCAGCAGCCCCCCTTCGGAGACCCAGTACTTC.

This clonotype was picked up a small number of times. The chain couples TRBV5-5 to TRBJ1-5; D not certain. CDR3 length equals 10 residues. The ends were cut back, 4 bases at V and 11 bases at J, with 7 bases in the middle. Per germline, CDR1 SGHKS and CDR2 YYEKEE (reference sequence). The CDR3 is CASSPLTQHF. The CDR3, as DNA: TGTGCCAGCAGCCCCTTAACCCAGCATTTT.

This clonotype was seen a handful of times. The chain uses TRBV7-2 and TRBJ2-7, with a possible D match to TRBD1 (6 bases). V lost 3 bases and J lost 2, with 11 bases in between. Germline assignment: CDR1 SGHTA and CDR2 FQGNSA. The CDR3 is made up of 14 amino acids. CDR3 sequence: CASSFRDTAYEQYF. The CDR3 DNA is TGTGCCAGCAGCTTCCGGGACACCGCCTACGAGCAGTACTTC.

This chain connects TRBV5-1 to TRBJ2-7; unclear D gene. Between the trimmed V and J ends, which lost 4 bases and 2 bases, there was a span of 16 bases. Germline V gene sequence: CDR1 SGHRS, CDR2 YFSETQ. The CDR3 has 15 amino acids. Here the CDR3 DNA reads TGCGCCAGCAGCACGTCCCCTCGGAGTGCCTACGAGCAGTACTTC. Encoded protein: CASSTSPRSAYEQYF.

The table lists this clonotype with many counts. This chain uses TRBV20-1 with TRBJ1-4; a weak D match, TRBD1 (5 bases). Germline CDR1 and CDR2: DFQATT and SNEGSKA (reference sequence). The CDR3 length is 14 residues. Between the trimmed V and J ends, which lost 1 base and 7 bases, there was a span of 13 bases. CDR3 protein: CSARGGAQIEKLFF. Written as DNA, the CDR3 is TGCAGTGCTAGAGGAGGGGCGCAGATTGAAAAACTGTTTTTT.

This chain uses TRBV12-3 or TRBV12-4 with TRBJ2-3; 14 bases align to TRBD2. Trimming took 4 bases from V and 3 from J; bases not matched to a gene: 12. CDR3 length: 19 amino acids. CDR3 protein: CASSWTGGTSGRGTDTQYF. The CDR3 nucleotides are TGTGCCAGCAGTTGGACAGGGGGGACTAGCGGGAGAGGGACAGATACGCAGTATTTT.

This clonotype was seen many times. This sequence joins TRBV5-1 and TRBJ2-1; D remains unclear. The CDR3 is 13 amino acids. V gave up 4 bases and J gave up 5 bases, with 10 bases separating them. Germline V gene data show CDR1 as SGHRS and CDR2 as YFSETQ. The CDR3, as DNA: TGCGCCAGCAGCCTCACTCCAAACAATGAGCAGTTCTTC. This encodes CASSLTPNNEQFF.